The clone carrying this T cell receptor beta chain was counted many times. Its antigen remains unidentified. Germline V gene lookup returns CDR1 SGHTA and CDR2 FQGNSA. The V and J ends lost 8 bases and 4 bases respectively, with 4 bases between them. This CDR3 comprises 10 residues. A universal primer site and UMIs were added as TCR cDNA was made by 5'RACE template switching. TCRdb processed the 5' RACE reads anew with MiXCR; each CDR3 protein has one entry. The sample shows 70,000 or so distinct CDR3 sequences, roughly 6% of them seen only once. This sample stems from a study of T cells after yellow fever vaccination. General study findings and limits: The study noted that FACS-sorted repertoires could contain abundant clonotypes contaminating from the bulk population. Boosting was followed by the reappearance of most primary-vaccination clones (roughly 95% CD4, more than 70% CD8). A secondary response was less intense yet reached its peak sooner, at day 5 versus 15.

This sample comprised CD4+ T cells sorted from PBMCs, obtained roughly 15 days after the first yellow fever vaccination. The source is a man aged 18 to 30 who received the YFV17D yellow fever vaccine. V usage is TRBV7-2 and J usage is TRBJ2-3, with D uncertain. CDR3 in DNA: TGTGCCAGCGAGGCAGATACGCAGTATTTT. This sequence encodes CASEADTQYF.